This is a list of T cell receptor beta chains from one sample in a study of OX40 agonist ivuxolimab in advanced cancers. TCRdb's copy holds only in-frame clones and misses some; the assay was immunoSEQ multiplex PCR. This table holds about 60,000 clones, 65% to 85% found once. The sample in question was CD4+ or CD8+ T cells sorted from blood, obtained in a trial of the OX40 agonist ivuxolimab. The receptors shown here come from an adult with an advanced solid tumor such as melanoma, head and neck, liver or kidney cancer. The conserved cysteine and the conserved F or W are not part of the CDR3 here. The order of the fields is J gene, V gene, CDR3 protein.

j_call: TRBJ2-5; v_call: TRBV30; cdr3_aa: AWRPFGTASGETQY
j_call: TRBJ1-1; v_call: TRBV5-1; cdr3_aa: ASSLSDSKAF
j_call: TRBJ1-1; v_call: TRBV4-3; cdr3_aa: ASRQQYSSSEAF
j_call: TRBJ1-6; v_call: TRBV7-2; cdr3_aa: ASSLGGGLVNSPLH
j_call: TRBJ1-1; v_call: TRBV19; cdr3_aa: ASSLFNTEAF
j_call: TRBJ1-2; v_call: TRBV4-1; cdr3_aa: ASSQASRLAQPNYGYT
j_call: TRBJ2-5; v_call: TRBV10-2; cdr3_aa: ASRVGGRGETQY
j_call: TRBJ1-4; v_call: TRBV27; cdr3_aa: ASSTSDRGGEKLF
j_call: TRBJ1-6; v_call: TRBV9; cdr3_aa: ASSVDLGSYNSPLH
j_call: TRBJ2-7; v_call: TRBV19; cdr3_aa: ASSTRDRAYEQY
j_call: TRBJ2-3; v_call: TRBV7-2; cdr3_aa: ASSLDLGSTDTQY
j_call: TRBJ2-3; v_call: TRBV7-9; cdr3_aa: ASSQGTSGSLGDTQY
j_call: TRBJ2-1; v_call: TRBV5-1; cdr3_aa: ASSLALSWGDNEQF
j_call: TRBJ2-5; v_call: TRBV2; cdr3_aa: ASSSDVGQY
j_call: TRBJ2-6; v_call: TRBV6-6; cdr3_aa: ASSRTGAGANVLT
j_call: TRBJ2-2; v_call: TRBV6-1; cdr3_aa: ASTGTGGNTGELF
j_call: TRBJ2-5; v_call: TRBV27; cdr3_aa: ASRARSIGWETQY
j_call: TRBJ2-2; v_call: TRBV27; cdr3_aa: ASSSGGARSGELF
j_call: TRBJ2-7; v_call: TRBV12-5; cdr3_aa: ASGLVYTRGIHEQY
j_call: TRBJ1-5; v_call: TRBV5-1; cdr3_aa: ASSYDGSNQPQH
j_call: TRBJ2-5; v_call: TRBV5-6; cdr3_aa: ASSRTPGFGETQY
j_call: TRBJ2-5; v_call: TRBV29-1; cdr3_aa: SVAGGARRETQY
j_call: TRBJ1-3; v_call: TRBV18; cdr3_aa: ASSTGGVSGNTIY
j_call: -; v_call: TRBV4-2; cdr3_aa: ASSLTSVDSYEQY
j_call: TRBJ1-1; v_call: TRBV30; cdr3_aa: AWESLRGRTEAF
j_call: TRBJ2-7; v_call: TRBV4-1; cdr3_aa: ASSRAQGALGGEQY
j_call: TRBJ2-2; v_call: TRBV5-1; cdr3_aa: ASSFSTGTGELF
j_call: TRBJ2-3; v_call: TRBV7-8; cdr3_aa: ASREARLASTDTQY
j_call: -; v_call: TRBV7-2; cdr3_aa: ASSLASGSYEQY
j_call: TRBJ2-3; v_call: TRBV7-2; cdr3_aa: AQSWDSGIDTQY
j_call: TRBJ1-5; v_call: TRBV30; cdr3_aa: ASRAGWGDQPQH
j_call: TRBJ1-5; v_call: TRBV4-1; cdr3_aa: ASSQGTFQNQPQH
j_call: TRBJ2-7; v_call: TRBV6-1; cdr3_aa: ASSPNYEQY
j_call: TRBJ2-3; v_call: TRBV28; cdr3_aa: ASSSAGRAQY
j_call: TRBJ1-1; v_call: TRBV15; cdr3_aa: ATSPRGGTEAF
j_call: TRBJ1-4; v_call: TRBV7-2; cdr3_aa: ASSARGDRGEKLF
j_call: TRBJ2-7; v_call: TRBV18; cdr3_aa: ASSPGGTPSY
j_call: TRBJ2-1; v_call: TRBV10-2; cdr3_aa: ASRGTSGGRHEQF
j_call: TRBJ1-2; v_call: TRBV30; cdr3_aa: AWSVLASYGYT
j_call: TRBJ1-5; v_call: TRBV6-1; cdr3_aa: ASSENGQVIDQPQH
j_call: TRBJ1-5; v_call: TRBV6-6; cdr3_aa: ASSRQRSQPQH
j_call: TRBJ2-6; v_call: TRBV2; cdr3_aa: ASRWDGSGANVLT